This is a list of T cell receptor beta chains from one sample in a study of regulatory and conventional T cells in RAG deficiency. TCRdb keeps only in-frame clones here, not all; method: immunoSEQ multiplex PCR. The table includes around 20,000 clones, about 92% detected once. The sample also formed part of further work on regulatory T cells.

Sequenced input: CD4+ T cells sorted from blood. Receptors were obtained from a human donor in good health. The CDR3 runs from the conserved cysteine through the conserved F or W.

V gene: TRBV28; CDR3 protein: CASSSGGGGQETQYF
V gene: TRBV5-1; CDR3 protein: CASSPRTGLETQYF
V gene: TRBV5-1; CDR3 protein: CASSVGQVSYEQYF
V gene: TRBV14; CDR3 protein: CASSQDLGSNSPLHF
V gene: TRBV27; CDR3 protein: CASSLLGSGNTGELFF
V gene: TRBV7-2; CDR3 protein: CASSSNREALHF
V gene: TRBV6-5; CDR3 protein: CASRGGGAYEQYF
V gene: TRBV11-2; CDR3 protein: CASSSDWSSGNTIYF
V gene: TRBV6-1; CDR3 protein: CASLQGRYSPLHF
V gene: TRBV7-2; CDR3 protein: CASSVSGGAYEQYF
V gene: TRBV15; CDR3 protein: CATSRVTGREAFF
V gene: TRBV7-9; CDR3 protein: CASSLVWVPRGGNVGTQYF
V gene: TRBV4-1; CDR3 protein: CASSQLRQGRGAEAFF
V gene: TRBV10-2; CDR3 protein: CASSEQRGQSETQYF
V gene: TRBV2; CDR3 protein: CATRGGNSNQPQHF
V gene: TRBV5-4; CDR3 protein: CASSLGGVIYGYTF
V gene: TRBV5-5; CDR3 protein: CASSLGQGWDTEAFF
V gene: TRBV10-3; CDR3 protein: CAIGTVYNEQFF
V gene: TRBV2; CDR3 protein: CASSSRVSGTQYF
V gene: TRBV27; CDR3 protein: CASSLAPGMNTEAFF
V gene: TRBV25-1; CDR3 protein: CASSAPGQGFEAFF
V gene: TRBV2; CDR3 protein: CASESLIRGDTQYF
V gene: TRBV11-3; CDR3 protein: CASSLVVGASTDTQYF
V gene: TRBV10-3; CDR3 protein: CAISTLAGDITNEQFF
V gene: TRBV27; CDR3 protein: CASRPDRGNQPQHF
V gene: TRBV27; CDR3 protein: CASSPDRAIF
V gene: TRBV6-6; CDR3 protein: CASSADWRPYEQYF
V gene: TRBV5-6; CDR3 protein: CASSLFQGLGYTF
V gene: TRBV6-6; CDR3 protein: CASRQRTGAVGELFF
V gene: TRBV5-4; CDR3 protein: CASSEGLAGAAGEQYF
V gene: TRBV7-8; CDR3 protein: CASTTGVGEQYF
V gene: TRBV11-3; CDR3 protein: CASSSDSGSYNEQFF
V gene: TRBV19; CDR3 protein: CASSPGPKGETQYF
V gene: TRBV29-1; CDR3 protein: CSVEGRGTEAFF
V gene: TRBV6-1; CDR3 protein: CASSEAGTATYGYTF
V gene: TRBV19; CDR3 protein: CASSPGDDWNEQFF
V gene: TRBV18; CDR3 protein: CASSPPARERLNEQFF
V gene: TRBV19; CDR3 protein: CASSAGTGKIGNQPQHF
V gene: TRBV5-4; CDR3 protein: CASSSTGAGEKLFF
V gene: TRBV20-1; CDR3 protein: CSARRTIEAFF
V gene: TRBV11-3; CDR3 protein: CASSLAGAFTDTQYF
V gene: TRBV2; CDR3 protein: CASSFRDMGNTIYF
V gene: TRBV27; CDR3 protein: CASSLSFSSYNSPPHF
V gene: TRBV28; CDR3 protein: CASSLGQGNGQPQHF
V gene: TRBV5-4; CDR3 protein: CASQSTGAAYEQYF
V gene: TRBV5-1; CDR3 protein: CASSTGQEQYF
V gene: TRBV7-2; CDR3 protein: CASSARQGTDTEAFF
V gene: TRBV19; CDR3 protein: CASSKGLQRPYNSPLHF
V gene: TRBV29-1; CDR3 protein: CSVAGTGINSPLHF
V gene: TRBV7-2; CDR3 protein: CASSFVRTGSTGELFF
V gene: TRBV4-1; CDR3 protein: CASSQEASGRVYNEQFF
V gene: TRBV5-1; CDR3 protein: CASSSTATNEKLFF
V gene: TRBV11-2; CDR3 protein: CASSPLAGLAGTGELFF
V gene: TRBV2; CDR3 protein: CASSEKRTVTEAFF
V gene: TRBV11-2; CDR3 protein: CASSPQWLGGELFF
V gene: TRBV5-6; CDR3 protein: CASTGALGSYNSPLHF
V gene: TRBV19; CDR3 protein: CASTTGFANYGYTF
V gene: TRBV6-6; CDR3 protein: CASIRQMQETQYF
V gene: TRBV19; CDR3 protein: CASSGRGGGPFSEQYF